Listed below are T cell receptor beta chains from one sample, sequenced in a study of immune cell composition in non-small cell lung cancer. TCRdb's copy holds only in-frame clones and misses some; the assay was immunoSEQ multiplex PCR. The sample has approximately 1,000 clones, 69% seen once. Input material: lung tumor tissue. The receptor set was obtained from a human donor with non-small cell lung cancer. The CDR3 runs from the conserved cysteine through the conserved F or W. The D gene is left open where the match is weak. Rows give clone size only sometimes, using once, few, many, or a class for an expanded clone.

cdr3_length	d_call	v_call	clone_size	j_call	cdr3_nt	cdr3_aa
17	NA	TRBV19	NA	TRBJ1-5	TGTGCCAGTAGTTCTACCTTCGACAGGTTCGGCAATCAGCCCCAGCATTTT	CASSSTFDRFGNQPQHF
15	NA	TRBV5-4	NA	TRBJ2-7	TGTGCCAGCAGCTTGGCAGGGCGGGGGCCCTACGAGCAGTACTTC	CASSLAGRGPYEQYF
16	NA	TRBV13	NA	TRBJ2-1	TGTGCCAGCAGCTTAGGGCCGCTGAGCTCCTACAATGAGCAGTTCTTC	CASSLGPLSSYNEQFF
13	TRBD1	TRBV27	few	TRBJ1-5	TGTGCCAGCATGCTGACAGGGGGGCAGCCCCAGCATTTT	CASMLTGGQPQHF
13	TRBD1	TRBV6-6	NA	TRBJ1-2	TGTGCCAGCAGACAACAGGGGGCAGGTGGCTACACCTTC	CASRQQGAGGYTF
16	NA	TRBV28	once	TRBJ1-3	TGTGCCAGCAGTTCCCAAGGGAGGACCTCTGGAAACACCATATATTTT	CASSSQGRTSGNTIYF
16	TRBD1	TRBV27	NA	TRBJ2-1	TGTGCCAGCAGTCCGAGGTGGGACAGGGGTAGCAATGAGCAGTTCTTC	CASSPRWDRGSNEQFF
13	NA	TRBV6-1	NA	TRBJ2-7	TGTGCCAGCAGTGAAGCACGGGGGTACGAGCAGTACTTC	CASSEARGYEQYF
15	NA	TRBV7-2	hyperexpanded	TRBJ2-1	TGTGCCAGCAGCTTAGGTGGAGGCTCCTACAATGAGCAGTTCTTC	CASSLGGGSYNEQFF
13	NA	TRBV28	NA	TRBJ2-1	TGTGCCAGCAGTTTCAGGCAGGGCTATGAGCAGTTCTTC	CASSFRQGYEQFF
12	NA	TRBV6-5	NA	TRBJ2-7	TGTGCCAGCAGTTTTTGGGGAGACGAGCAGTACTTC	CASSFWGDEQYF
17	NA	TRBV4-3	NA	TRBJ2-3	TGCGCCAGCAGCCAAGACTCTCCAGGGGTCTACACAGATACGCAGTATTTT	CASSQDSPGVYTDTQYF
15	NA	TRBV5-8	NA	TRBJ2-3	TGTGCCAGCAGCTCAGGGATTGCGGGGACAGATACGCAGTATTTT	CASSSGIAGTDTQYF
14	NA	TRBV19	NA	TRBJ1-2	TGTGCCAGTAGTATCCCAGGGATTGACTATGGCTACACCTTC	CASSIPGIDYGYTF
15	TRBD1	TRBV5-1	few	TRBJ1-5	TGCGCCAGCAGCTTGGGGGGACAGTCCAATCAGCCCCAGCATTTT	CASSLGGQSNQPQHF
16	TRBD2	TRBV30	NA	TRBJ2-3	TGTGCCTGGACCGCCCCAGCGGGAGCTAGCACAGATACGCAGTATTTT	CAWTAPAGASTDTQYF
12	NA	TRBV11-2	NA	TRBJ2-1	TGTGCCAGCAGGATGGGGGACTTTGAGCAGTTCTTC	CASRMGDFEQFF
16	TRBD2	TRBV27	NA	TRBJ2-3	TGTGCCAGCAGTGTGTCTCTTAGCGGGCGCACAGATACGCAGTATTTT	CASSVSLSGRTDTQYF
15	TRBD1	TRBV6-5	NA	TRBJ2-7	TGTGCCAGCAGTCCCTCGGGACAGGGAGCCTACGAGCAGTACTTC	CASSPSGQGAYEQYF
15	TRBD2	TRBV5-6	NA	TRBJ2-1	TGTGCCAGCAGCTTCGGGACTAGCCTCTACAATGAGCAGTTCTTC	CASSFGTSLYNEQFF
17	TRBD1	TRBV28	few	TRBJ1-5	TGTGCCAGCTGTGATGGGACAGGGTTTTATAGCAATCAGCCCCAGCATTTT	CASCDGTGFYSNQPQHF
15	TRBD2	TRBV2	NA	TRBJ2-1	TGTGCCAGCAGTGAGGGGCTAGCGGGGATCAATGAGCAGTTCTTC	CASSEGLAGINEQFF
14	NA	TRBV27	few	TRBJ2-7	TGTGCCAGCAGTTTATCGAGACAGGCAAGCGAGCAGTACTTC	CASSLSRQASEQYF
17	TRBD2	TRBV5-5	NA	TRBJ2-5	TGTGCCAGCAGCTGGCCAACCGGGACTAGCGGGGAAGAGACCCAGTACTTC	CASSWPTGTSGEETQYF
17	TRBD2	TRBV7-2	NA	TRBJ2-5	TGTGCCAGCAGCCTGCGTAGGGGGACTAGCGGGGGTGAGACCCAGTACTTC	CASSLRRGTSGGETQYF
13	TRBD2	TRBV10-2	NA	TRBJ2-7	TGCGCCAGCAGCTTCGTACTAGCGTACGAGCAGTACTTC	CASSFVLAYEQYF
15	NA	TRBV7-8	NA	TRBJ1-1	TGTGCCAGCAGCTTAAGCGCCAGGGCCTACACTGAAGCTTTCTTT	CASSLSARAYTEAFF
14	NA	TRBV7-9	NA	TRBJ1-2	TGTGCCAGCAGCTTAGATCTGTATTCCTATGGCTACACCTTC	CASSLDLYSYGYTF
14	TRBD2	TRBV4-2	NA	TRBJ2-5	TGTGCCAGCGGAGGAGCGGGAGACCAAGAGACCCAGTACTTC	CASGGAGDQETQYF
13	NA	TRBV19	NA	TRBJ1-2	TGTGCCAGTAGTATACCAGGGGACTATGGCTACACCTTC	CASSIPGDYGYTF
15	NA	TRBV6-4	few	TRBJ1-2	TGTGCCAGCAGACCCCACAGATACTCTAACTATGGCTACACCTTC	CASRPHRYSNYGYTF
14	TRBD2	TRBV5-5	NA	TRBJ2-1	TGTGCCAGCAGCTTAGCGGGAGTAAGAGGTGAGCAGTTCTTC	CASSLAGVRGEQFF
16	NA	TRBV6-1	NA	TRBJ1-2	TGTGCCAGCAGTGAAGCGATTTGGGAGTCTAACTATGGCTACACCTTC	CASSEAIWESNYGYTF
14	NA	TRBV5-1	NA	TRBJ2-2	TGCGCCAGCAGCTCCCTTGGAGGGTCCGGGGAGCTGTTTTTT	CASSSLGGSGELFF
16	NA	TRBV28	few	TRBJ2-1	TGTGCCAGCAGTACGGTCCCTCCGGGGTCCTACAATGAGCAGTTCTTC	CASSTVPPGSYNEQFF
13	NA	TRBV6-1	NA	TRBJ2-7	TGTGCCAGCAGGTTAGACTTATCCTACGAGCAGTACTTC	CASRLDLSYEQYF